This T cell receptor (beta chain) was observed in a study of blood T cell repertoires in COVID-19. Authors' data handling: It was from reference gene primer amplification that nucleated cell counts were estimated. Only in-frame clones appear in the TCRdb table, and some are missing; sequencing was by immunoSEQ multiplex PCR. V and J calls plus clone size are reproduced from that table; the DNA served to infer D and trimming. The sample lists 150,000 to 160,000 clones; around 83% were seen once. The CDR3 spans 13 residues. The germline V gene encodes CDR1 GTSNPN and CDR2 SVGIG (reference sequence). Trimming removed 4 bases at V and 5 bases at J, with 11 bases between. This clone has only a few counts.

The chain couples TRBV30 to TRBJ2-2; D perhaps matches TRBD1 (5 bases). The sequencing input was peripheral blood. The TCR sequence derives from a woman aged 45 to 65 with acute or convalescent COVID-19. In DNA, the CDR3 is TGTGCCTGGACAGGGTATAGTACCGGGGAGCTGTTTTTT. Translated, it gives CAWTGYSTGELFF.